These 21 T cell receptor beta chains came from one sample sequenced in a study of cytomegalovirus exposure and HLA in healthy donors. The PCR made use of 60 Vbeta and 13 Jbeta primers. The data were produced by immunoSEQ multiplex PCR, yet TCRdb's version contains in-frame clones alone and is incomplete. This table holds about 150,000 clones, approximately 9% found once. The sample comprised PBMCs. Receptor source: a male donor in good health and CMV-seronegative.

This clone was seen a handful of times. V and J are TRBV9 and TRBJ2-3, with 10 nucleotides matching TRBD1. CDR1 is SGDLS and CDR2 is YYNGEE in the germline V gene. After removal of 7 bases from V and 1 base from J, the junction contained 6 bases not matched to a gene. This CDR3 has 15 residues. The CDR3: CASVIGTGGTDTQYF. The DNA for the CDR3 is TGTGCCAGCGTCATAGGGACAGGGGGCACAGATACGCAGTATTTT.

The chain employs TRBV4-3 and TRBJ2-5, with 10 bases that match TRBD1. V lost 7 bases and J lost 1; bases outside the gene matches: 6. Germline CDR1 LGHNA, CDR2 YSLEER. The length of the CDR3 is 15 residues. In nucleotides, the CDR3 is TGCGCCAGCAACCGAGGGACAGGGGTCCAAGAGACCCAGTACTTC. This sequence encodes CASNRGTGVQETQYF.

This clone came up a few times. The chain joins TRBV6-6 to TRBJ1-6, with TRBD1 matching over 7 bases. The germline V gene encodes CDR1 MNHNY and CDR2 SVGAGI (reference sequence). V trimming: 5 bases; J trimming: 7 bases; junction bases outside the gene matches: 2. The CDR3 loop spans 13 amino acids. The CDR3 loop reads CASSRDRNSPLHF. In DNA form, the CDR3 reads TGTGCCAGCAGTCGGGACAGAAATTCACCCCTCCACTTT.

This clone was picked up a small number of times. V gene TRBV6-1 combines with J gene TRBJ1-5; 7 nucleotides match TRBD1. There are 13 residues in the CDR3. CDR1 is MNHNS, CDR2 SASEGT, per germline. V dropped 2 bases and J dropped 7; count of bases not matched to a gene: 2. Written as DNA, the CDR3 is TGTGCCAGCAGTGAACAGGGGGGCCAGCCCCAGCATTTT. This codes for CASSEQGGQPQHF.

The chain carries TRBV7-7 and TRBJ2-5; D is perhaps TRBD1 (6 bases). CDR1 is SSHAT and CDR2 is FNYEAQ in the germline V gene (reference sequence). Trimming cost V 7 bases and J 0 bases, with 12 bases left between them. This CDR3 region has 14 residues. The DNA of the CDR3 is TGTGCCAGCACCCACAGGGCGAACCAAGAGACCCAGTACTTC. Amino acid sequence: CASTHRANQETQYF.

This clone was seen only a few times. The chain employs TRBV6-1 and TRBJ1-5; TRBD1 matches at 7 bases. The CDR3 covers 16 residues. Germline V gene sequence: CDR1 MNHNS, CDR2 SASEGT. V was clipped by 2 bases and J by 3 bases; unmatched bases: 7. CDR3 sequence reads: CASSESTGMNNQPQHF. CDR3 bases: TGTGCCAGCAGTGAATCGACAGGGATGAACAATCAGCCCCAGCATTTT.

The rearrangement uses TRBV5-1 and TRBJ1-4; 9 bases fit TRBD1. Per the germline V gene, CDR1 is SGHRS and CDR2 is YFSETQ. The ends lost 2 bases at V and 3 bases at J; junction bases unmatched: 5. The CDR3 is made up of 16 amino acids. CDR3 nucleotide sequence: TGCGCCAGCAGCTTTCGCGGACAGGGGTCTAATGAAAAACTGTTTTTT. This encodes CASSFRGQGSNEKLFF.

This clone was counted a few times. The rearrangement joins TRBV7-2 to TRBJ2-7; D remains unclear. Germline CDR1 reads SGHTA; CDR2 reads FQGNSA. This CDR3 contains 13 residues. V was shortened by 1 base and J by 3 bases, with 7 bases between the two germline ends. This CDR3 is CASSLGRVYEQYF. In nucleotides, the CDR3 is TGTGCCAGCAGCTTAGGTCGGGTCTACGAGCAGTACTTC. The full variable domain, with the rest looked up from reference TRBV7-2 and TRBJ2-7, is GAGVSQSPSNKVTEKGKDVELRCDPISGHTALYWYRQSLGQGLEFLIYFQGNSAPDKSGLPSDRFSAERTGGSVSTLTIQRTQQEDSAVYLCASSLGRVYEQYFGPGTRLTVT.

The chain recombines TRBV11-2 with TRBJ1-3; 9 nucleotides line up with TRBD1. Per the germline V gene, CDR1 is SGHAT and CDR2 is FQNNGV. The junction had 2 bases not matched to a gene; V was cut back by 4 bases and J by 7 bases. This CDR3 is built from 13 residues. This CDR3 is CASSSDRGNTIYF. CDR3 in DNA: TGTGCCAGCAGCTCCGACAGGGGGAACACCATATATTTT.

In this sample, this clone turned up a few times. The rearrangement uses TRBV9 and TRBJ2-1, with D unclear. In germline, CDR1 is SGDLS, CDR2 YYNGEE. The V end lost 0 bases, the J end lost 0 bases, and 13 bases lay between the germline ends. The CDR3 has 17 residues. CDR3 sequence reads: CASSVARFVSSYNEQFF. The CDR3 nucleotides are TGTGCCAGCAGCGTAGCGAGGTTTGTGAGCTCCTACAATGAGCAGTTCTTC.

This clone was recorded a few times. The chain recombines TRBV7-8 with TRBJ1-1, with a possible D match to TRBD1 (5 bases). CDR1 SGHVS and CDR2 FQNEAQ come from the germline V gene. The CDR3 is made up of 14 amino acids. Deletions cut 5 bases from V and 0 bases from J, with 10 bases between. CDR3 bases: TGTGCCAGCAGCCGTGGGGGGATGAACACTGAAGCTTTCTTT. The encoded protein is CASSRGGMNTEAFF.

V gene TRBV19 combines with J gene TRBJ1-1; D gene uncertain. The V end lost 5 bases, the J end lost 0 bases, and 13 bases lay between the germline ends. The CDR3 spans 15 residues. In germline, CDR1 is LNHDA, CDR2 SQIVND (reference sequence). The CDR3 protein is CASSPDTEMNTEAFF. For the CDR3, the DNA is TGTGCCAGTAGTCCAGACACCGAAATGAACACTGAAGCTTTCTTT.

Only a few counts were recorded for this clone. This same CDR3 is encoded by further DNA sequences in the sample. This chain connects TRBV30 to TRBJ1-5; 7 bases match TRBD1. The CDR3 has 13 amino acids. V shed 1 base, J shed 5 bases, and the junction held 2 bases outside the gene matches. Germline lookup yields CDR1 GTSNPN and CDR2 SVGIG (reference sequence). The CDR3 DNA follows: TGTGCCTGGAGTGAAGGGGGCGATCAGCCCCAGCATTTT. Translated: CAWSEGGDQPQHF. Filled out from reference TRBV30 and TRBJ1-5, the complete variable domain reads SQTIHQWPATLVQPVGSPLSLECTVEGTSNPNLYWYRQAAGRGLQLLFYSVGIGQISSEVPQNLSASRPQDRQFILSSKKLLLSDSGFYLCAWSEGGDQPQHFGDGTRLSIL.

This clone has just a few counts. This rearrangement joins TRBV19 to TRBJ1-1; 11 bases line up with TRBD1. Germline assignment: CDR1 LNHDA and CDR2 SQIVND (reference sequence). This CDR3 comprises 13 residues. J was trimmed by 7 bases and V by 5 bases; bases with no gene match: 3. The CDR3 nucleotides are TGTGCCAGTAGTCCGGGGACAGGGGGTGAAGCTTTCTTT. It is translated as CASSPGTGGEAFF.

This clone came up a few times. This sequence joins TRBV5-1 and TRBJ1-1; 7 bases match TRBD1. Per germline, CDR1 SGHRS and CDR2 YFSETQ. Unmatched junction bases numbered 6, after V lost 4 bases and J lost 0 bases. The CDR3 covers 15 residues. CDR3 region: CASSPEGQLNTEAFF. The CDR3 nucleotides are TGCGCCAGCAGCCCGGAGGGACAGTTGAACACTGAAGCTTTCTTT.

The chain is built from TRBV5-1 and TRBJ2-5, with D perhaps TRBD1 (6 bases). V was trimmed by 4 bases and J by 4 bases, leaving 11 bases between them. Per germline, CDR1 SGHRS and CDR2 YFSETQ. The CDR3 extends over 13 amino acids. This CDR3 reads CASSTDSRETQYF. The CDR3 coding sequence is TGCGCCAGCAGCACGGACAGCCGAGAGACCCAGTACTTC.

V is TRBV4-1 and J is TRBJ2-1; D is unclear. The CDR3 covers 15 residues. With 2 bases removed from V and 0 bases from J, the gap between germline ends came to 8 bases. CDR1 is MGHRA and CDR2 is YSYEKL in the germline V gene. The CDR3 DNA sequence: TGCGCCAGCAGCCAAAGAGCTGACTCCTACAATGAGCAGTTCTTC. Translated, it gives CASSQRADSYNEQFF.

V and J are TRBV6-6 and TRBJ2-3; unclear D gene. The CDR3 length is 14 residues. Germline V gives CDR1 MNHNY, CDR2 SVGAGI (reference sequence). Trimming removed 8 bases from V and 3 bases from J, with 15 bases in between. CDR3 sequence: CASFGLLRTDTQYF. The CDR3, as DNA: TGTGCCAGCTTTGGCCTCCTTCGTACAGATACGCAGTATTTT.

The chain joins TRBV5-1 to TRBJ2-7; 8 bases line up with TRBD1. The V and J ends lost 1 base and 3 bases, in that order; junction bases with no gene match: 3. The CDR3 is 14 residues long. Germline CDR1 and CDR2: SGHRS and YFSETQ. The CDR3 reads CASSLYGQGYEQYF. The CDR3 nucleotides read TGCGCCAGCAGCTTGTATGGACAGGGCTACGAGCAGTACTTC.

The CDR3 nucleotides are TGTGCCAGCACCCGACCCGGGGGAAGTAGTAGTGGCAATCAGCCCCAGCATTTT. Translating it yields CASTRPGGSSSGNQPQHF. The chain uses TRBV28 and TRBJ1-5, with a possible D match to TRBD1 (5 bases). Germline CDR1 MDHEN, CDR2 SYDVKM. The CDR3 loop spans 18 amino acids. Trimming took 7 bases from V and 2 from J, leaving 24 bases between them.

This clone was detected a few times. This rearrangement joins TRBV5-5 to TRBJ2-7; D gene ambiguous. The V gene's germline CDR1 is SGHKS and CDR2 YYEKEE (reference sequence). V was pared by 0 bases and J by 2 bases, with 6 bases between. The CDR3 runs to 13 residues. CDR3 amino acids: CASSLEYTYEQYF. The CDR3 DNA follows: TGTGCCAGCAGCTTGGAGTACACCTACGAGCAGTACTTC.